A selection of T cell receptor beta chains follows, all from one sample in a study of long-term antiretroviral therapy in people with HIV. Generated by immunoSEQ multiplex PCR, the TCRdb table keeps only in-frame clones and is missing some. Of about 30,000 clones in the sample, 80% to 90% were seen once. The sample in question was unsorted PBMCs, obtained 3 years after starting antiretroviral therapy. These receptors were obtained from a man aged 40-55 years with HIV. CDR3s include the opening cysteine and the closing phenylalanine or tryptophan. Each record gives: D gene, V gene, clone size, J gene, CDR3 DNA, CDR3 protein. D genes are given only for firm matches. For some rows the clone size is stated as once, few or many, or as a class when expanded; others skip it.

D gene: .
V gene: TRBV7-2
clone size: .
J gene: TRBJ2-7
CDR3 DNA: TGTGCCAGCAGCTCCGGTGGGGGCTACGAGCAGTACTTC
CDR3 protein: CASSSGGGYEQYF

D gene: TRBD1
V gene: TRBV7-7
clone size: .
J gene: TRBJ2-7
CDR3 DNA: TGTGCTAGCAGCTCCGGGACAGGGACGCACGAGCAGTACTTC
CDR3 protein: CASSSGTGTHEQYF

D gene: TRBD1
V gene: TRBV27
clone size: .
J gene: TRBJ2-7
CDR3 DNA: TGTGCCAGCAGTTTAATTCAGGGGGCCGAGCAGTACTTC
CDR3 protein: CASSLIQGAEQYF

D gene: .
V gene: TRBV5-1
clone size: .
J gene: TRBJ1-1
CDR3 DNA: TGCGCCAGCAGCTTCTCACAGGGAGAAGCTTTCTTT
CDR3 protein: CASSFSQGEAFF

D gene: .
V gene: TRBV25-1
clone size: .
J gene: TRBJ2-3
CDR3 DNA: TGTGCCAGCAGTGAATCGGGGCGGAAGGGCACAGATACGCAGTATTTT
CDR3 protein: CASSESGRKGTDTQYF

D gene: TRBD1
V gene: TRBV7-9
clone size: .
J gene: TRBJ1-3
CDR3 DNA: TGTGCCAGCAGCCCCATAGACAGGGTTTCTGGAAACACCATATATTTT
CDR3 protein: CASSPIDRVSGNTIYF

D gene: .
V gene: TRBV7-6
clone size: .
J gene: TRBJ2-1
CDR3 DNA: TGTGCCAGCAGCGAACTAGTCTCGAATCCTCCTAATGAGCAGTTCTTC
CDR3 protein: CASSELVSNPPNEQFF

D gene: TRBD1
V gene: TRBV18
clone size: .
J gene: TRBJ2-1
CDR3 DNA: TGTGCCAGCTCACCAACAGGTGCCGGGACAGAACTATACAATGAGCAGTTCTTC
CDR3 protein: CASSPTGAGTELYNEQFF

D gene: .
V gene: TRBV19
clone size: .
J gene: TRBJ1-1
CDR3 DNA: TGTGCCACCCGAGGGAGCAGCCACTTCTTT
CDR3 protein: CATRGSSHFF

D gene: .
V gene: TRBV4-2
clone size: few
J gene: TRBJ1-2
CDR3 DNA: TGTGCCAGCAGTCTAGGGAGACTGACCTATGGCTACACCTTC
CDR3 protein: CASSLGRLTYGYTF

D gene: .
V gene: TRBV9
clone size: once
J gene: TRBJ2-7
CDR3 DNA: TGTGCCAGCAGCGTAGCGCCAGGGTGGGGCGAGCAGTACTTC
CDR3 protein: CASSVAPGWGEQYF

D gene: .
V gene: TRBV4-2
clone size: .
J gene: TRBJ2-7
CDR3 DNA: TGTGCCAGCAGCCAGGAATCGGAGGGGTTTAGTTACTACGAGCAGTACTTC
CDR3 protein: CASSQESEGFSYYEQYF

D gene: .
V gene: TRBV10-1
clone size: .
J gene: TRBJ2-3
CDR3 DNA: TGCGCCAGCCAGGCTAGCGGCACAGATACGCAGTATTTT
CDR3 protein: CASQASGTDTQYF

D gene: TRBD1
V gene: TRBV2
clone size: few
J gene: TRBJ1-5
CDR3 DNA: TGTGCCAGCACGGGACGGGACAGGGGTGGCAATCAGCCCCAGCATTTT
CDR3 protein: CASTGRDRGGNQPQHF

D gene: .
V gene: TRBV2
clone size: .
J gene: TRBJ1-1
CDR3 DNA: TGTGCCAGCAGTGAAATGCGGGATCCGAACACTGAAGCTTTCTTT
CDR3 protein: CASSEMRDPNTEAFF